Detailed here is one T cell receptor (beta chain). The sample belongs to a study of blood T cell repertoires in COVID-19. The CDR3 runs 13 residues. With 4 bases removed from V and 0 bases from J, the gap between germline ends came to 6 bases. Germline V gene data show CDR1 as MDHEN and CDR2 as SYDVKM. Sequencing used immunoSEQ multiplex PCR; TCRdb keeps in-frame clones, though not all of them. The sample lists over 200,000 clones; 70% to 90% were seen once. This clonotype was obtained from a man aged 25 to 40 who had recovered from COVID-19. This rearrangement joins TRBV28 to TRBJ1-2, with D perhaps matching TRBD1 (5 bases). Sequencing used PBMCs or T cells enriched from blood (not recorded which). This CDR3 reads CASSSDTNYGYTF. For the CDR3, the DNA is TGTGCCAGCAGTTCGGACACTAACTATGGCTACACCTTC.